The clone carrying this T cell receptor (beta chain) has a handful of counts. MiXCR, applied by TCRdb to the 5' RACE reads, yields one record per CDR3 protein. This sample carries approximately 550,000 distinct CDR3 sequences, 15% to 20% of them seen once, and the ten largest clones take around 15%. The germline V gene has CDR1 SGHRS and CDR2 YFSETQ. This CDR3 comprises 15 residues. Losses at the gene ends were 6 bases for V and 3 bases for J; bases not matched to a gene: 9. These data are taken from a study of T cells after yellow fever vaccination. About the study: In the case of low-cell-number fractions, SMART-Seq v4 Ultra Low Input was used for preparation.

The chain has TRBV5-1 and TRBJ2-5; 9 bases map to TRBD2. The starting material was PBMCs, obtained 15 days after the yellow fever booster vaccination. The receptor was derived from a man between 25 and 39 years old who received the YFV17D yellow fever vaccine. The DNA of the CDR3 is TGCGCCAGCACGAGAAGGGCGGGAGGGGAAGAGACCCAGTACTTC. It translates to CASTRRAGGEETQYF.